The 28 T cell receptor beta chains presented below share a single source sample, sequenced in a study of blood T cells in healthy people across ages. A second PCR, run for 7 to 11 cycles, used a sample-barcoded 5' primer plus a J-beta primer mix. From the 5' RACE reads, TCRdb called clonotypes with MiXCR, one entry per CDR3 protein. The sample consists of hundreds of thousands of distinct CDR3 sequences, 24% of them appearing once. The same specimen was also included in a second study, on T cells of mothers and their children.

Material for sequencing was blood. These receptors all come from a boy between 10 and 17 years old in good health.

This clonotype was observed a few times. This chain uses TRBV12-3 or TRBV12-4 with TRBJ2-7, with 7 bases matching TRBD1. CDR3 length: 15 amino acids. With 5 bases clipped from V and 3 bases from J, the junction kept 10 bases outside the gene matches. As DNA, the CDR3 is TGTGCCAGCAGTAGTCCGGGACAGTATAACTACGAGCAGTACTTC. Translated: CASSSPGQYNYEQYF.

This clonotype has a handful of counts. CDR3 amino acids: CASSYANNNEQFF. In nucleotides, the CDR3 is TGTGCCAGCAGCTACGCGAATAACAATGAGCAGTTCTTC. This rearrangement joins TRBV7-9 to TRBJ2-1; D call uncertain. V gave up 4 bases and J gave up 5 bases, with 9 bases separating them. The germline V gene has CDR1 SEHNR and CDR2 FQNEAQ (reference sequence). The CDR3 is made up of 13 amino acids.

V usage is TRBV5-1 and J usage is TRBJ2-1; D remains unclear. The CDR3 loop spans 14 amino acids. Looked up from germline, CDR1 is SGHRS and CDR2 is YFSETQ. V was shortened by 0 bases and J by 7 bases, with 11 bases between the two germline ends. The CDR3 coding sequence is TGCGCCAGCAGCTTGGACTCAACCCGAAATGAGCAGTTCTTC. Residues: CASSLDSTRNEQFF.

V is TRBV15 and J is TRBJ2-1; 11 nucleotides align to TRBD2. CDR3 length equals 21 residues. Germline values: CDR1 LNHNV, CDR2 YYDKDF (reference sequence). J lost 4 bases, V lost 0 bases, and 17 bases had no gene match. The CDR3 bases are TGTGCCACCAGCAGAGATTTCGATAGCGGGAGGGCCGCTTTAGGGTACAATGAGCAGTTCTTC. Translating it yields CATSRDFDSGRAALGYNEQFF. Variable domain in full (rest from reference TRBV15 and TRBJ2-1): DAMVIQNPRYQVTQFGKPVTLSCSQTLNHNVMYWYQQKSSQAPKLLFHYYDKDFNNEADTPDNFQSRRPNTSFCFLDIRSPGLGDTAMYLCATSRDFDSGRAALGYNEQFFGPGTRLTVL.

This chain uses TRBV29-1 with TRBJ2-7, with 8 positions matching TRBD1. V lost 6 bases and J lost 2; bases outside the gene matches: 6. The CDR3 covers 13 residues. Germline CDR1 reads SQVTM; CDR2 reads ANQGSEA. In DNA, the CDR3 is TGCAGCGTAGTAGGACAGGGCACCTACGAGCAGTACTTC. Its protein product is CSVVGQGTYEQYF.

The chain joins TRBV4-3 to TRBJ2-3; 7 bases are shared with TRBD1. With 2 bases clipped from V and 13 bases from J, the junction kept 12 bases outside the gene matches. The germline V gene encodes CDR1 LGHNA and CDR2 YSLEER. The CDR3 has 14 amino acids. The CDR3 loop is CASSQYSRDRDEYF. The CDR3 region has the DNA TGCGCCAGCAGCCAATACAGCCGGGACAGAGATGAGTATTTT.

J is TRBJ1-2 and V is TRBV7-2, with D perhaps matching TRBD1 (5 bases). CDR3 length: 14 amino acids. Germline V CDR1 and CDR2: SGHTA, FQGNSA. CDR3 coding DNA: TGTGCGGGGGACGCTGATTCCATAAACTATGGCTACACCTTC. Protein: CAGDADSINYGYTF.

This chain links TRBV20-1 with TRBJ2-7; TRBD1 is a possible D gene (6 bases). Trimming shortened V by 2 bases and J by 0 bases, and 14 bases separated the two germline ends. CDR1 is DFQATT and CDR2 is SNEGSKA in the germline V gene (reference sequence). The CDR3 contains 15 residues. As DNA, the CDR3 is TGCAGTGCTAGATCCCTACAGGGAAACTCCTACGAGCAGTACTTC. Amino acids: CSARSLQGNSYEQYF.

The CDR3 nucleotides are TGTGCCAGCAGCCCCCTTAGGGGGGCGCGGGAGCAGTACTTC. It yields the protein CASSPLRGAREQYF. The J gene is TRBJ2-7, the V gene TRBV7-8; D could derive from TRBD1 or TRBD2 (6 bases each). V gave up 5 bases and J gave up 7 bases, with 18 bases separating them. The germline V gene encodes CDR1 SGHVS and CDR2 FQNEAQ. This CDR3 is 14 amino acids long.

This chain links TRBV7-9 with TRBJ2-5; 12 bases align to TRBD1. Germline-derived CDR1 and CDR2 are SEHNR and FQNEAQ (reference sequence). The CDR3 spans 17 residues. The J segment lost 2 bases and the V segment lost 4 bases, leaving 8 bases of the junction unmatched. CDR3: CASSYLPGQGAQETQYF. The CDR3 region has the DNA TGTGCCAGCAGCTACCTCCCGGGACAGGGGGCTCAAGAGACCCAGTACTTC.

The J gene is TRBJ2-3, the V gene TRBV7-2; 7 nucleotides match TRBD1. V was clipped by 4 bases and J by 2 bases; unmatched bases: 6. Germline V gene data show CDR1 as SGHTA and CDR2 as FQGNSA. CDR3 length equals 15 residues. The CDR3 sequence is CASSSPGGYTDTQYF. The CDR3 DNA is TGTGCCAGCAGCTCACCAGGGGGTTACACAGATACGCAGTATTTT.

This clonotype was seen many times. The chain has TRBV3-1 and TRBJ1-4; D is undetermined. V dropped 2 bases and J dropped 8 bases, with 6 bases sitting between them. CDR1 is LGHDT, CDR2 YNNKEL, per germline (reference sequence). This CDR3 is 12 amino acids long. The CDR3 reads CASSQWQEKLFF. The DNA of the CDR3 is TGTGCCAGCAGCCAATGGCAAGAAAAACTGTTTTTT.

This clonotype was counted a few times. The chain employs TRBV11-2 and TRBJ2-1; 10 nucleotides line up with TRBD1. CDR3 length equals 17 residues. After removal of 0 bases from V and 6 bases from J, the junction contained 8 bases not matched to a gene. Germline V gives CDR1 SGHAT, CDR2 FQNNGV. CDR3 residues: CASSLEGQGVSGNEQFF. The CDR3 coding sequence is TGTGCCAGCAGCTTAGAAGGACAGGGGGTGTCGGGCAATGAGCAGTTCTTC.

The V call is TRBV27, the J call TRBJ2-4; no clear D gene. V lost 4 bases and J 0 bases, leaving 10 bases between the germline ends. Germline V lookup: CDR1 MNHEY, CDR2 SMNVEV (reference sequence). CDR3 length equals 15 residues. CDR3 DNA: TGTGCCAGCAGTTCTCGCTCGTTAGCCAAAAACATTCAGTACTTC. This encodes CASSSRSLAKNIQYF.

This clonotype was seen just once. J is TRBJ2-2 and V is TRBV19; 9 positions agree with TRBD1. This CDR3 is built from 15 residues. Germline assignment: CDR1 LNHDA and CDR2 SQIVND (reference sequence). With V trimmed by 4 bases and J by 7 bases, 7 bases remained unmatched. In DNA form, the CDR3 reads TGTGCCAGTAGTAAGGGACAGGGCCGGGGCGGGGAGCTGTTTTTT. It is translated as CASSKGQGRGGELFF.

This clonotype was observed a handful of times. The chain carries TRBV7-2 and TRBJ2-2, with 10 bases that match TRBD2. The germline CDR1 and CDR2 sequences are SGHTA and FQGNSA. The J segment lost 2 bases and the V segment lost 5 bases, leaving 14 bases of the junction unmatched. The CDR3 has 19 amino acids. The CDR3: CASSLGLAVTLTNTGELFF. Written as DNA, the CDR3 is TGTGCCAGCAGCCTTGGACTAGCGGTGACACTAACAAACACCGGGGAGCTGTTTTTT.

This clonotype was seen more than once but under ten times. V and J are TRBV20-1 and TRBJ1-4; D is ambiguous. With 5 bases removed from V and 0 bases from J, the gap between germline ends came to 10 bases. Germline CDR1 reads DFQATT; CDR2 reads SNEGSKA (reference sequence). The CDR3 sequence is 14 residues long. CDR3 nucleotide sequence: TGCAGTGCTCCCTACGGGGCAACTAATGAAAAACTGTTTTTT. The encoded protein is CSAPYGATNEKLFF.

The genes are TRBV20-1 and TRBJ2-7; D remains unclear. Between the trimmed V and J ends, which lost 1 base and 0 bases, there was a span of 13 bases. This CDR3 contains 15 residues. Germline assignment: CDR1 DFQATT and CDR2 SNEGSKA (reference sequence). CDR3 in DNA: TGCAGTGCTAGAGCTCGGACGGAGAGCTCCTACGAGCAGTACTTC. This sequence encodes CSARARTESSYEQYF.

This sequence joins TRBV2 and TRBJ2-5, with D possibly being TRBD1 (5 bases). The V gene lost 5 bases and the J gene lost 5 bases, with 21 bases spanning the gap. In germline, CDR1 is SNHLY, CDR2 FYNNEI. The CDR3 length is 16 residues. The CDR3 nucleotides read TGTGCCAGCAGTACCAACCTACAGGCCTTGAGGGAGACCCAGTACTTC. Encoded protein: CASSTNLQALRETQYF.

The chain couples TRBV20-1 to TRBJ1-5; 7 bases fit TRBD1. Germline V gene sequence: CDR1 DFQATT, CDR2 SNEGSKA (reference sequence). V lost 6 bases and J lost 4; bases outside the gene matches: 6. The CDR3 runs to 13 residues. Here the CDR3 DNA reads TGCAGTGCCGGGGACAGCACGAATCAGCCCCAGCATTTT. This gives the protein CSAGDSTNQPQHF.

There are a few counts of this clonotype. The V and J genes are TRBV27 and TRBJ2-1; D possibly matches TRBD1 or TRBD2 (5 bases each). The germline V and J ends were trimmed by 3 bases and 4 bases, with 10 bases remaining between them. This CDR3 has 14 amino acids. Germline loops: CDR1 MNHEY, CDR2 SMNVEV (reference sequence). For the CDR3, the DNA is TGTGCCAGCAGTTTTTCTGGGGGTTACAATGAGCAGTTCTTC. This translates into CASSFSGGYNEQFF.

The CDR3 loop is CASKTDSTDTQYF. In nucleotides, the CDR3 is TGTGCCAGCAAGACAGACAGCACAGATACGCAGTATTTT. The chain uses TRBV2 and TRBJ2-3; the D gene is possibly TRBD1 (5 bases). CDR1 is SNHLY, CDR2 FYNNEI, per germline. This CDR3 is built from 13 residues. V lost 7 bases to trimming and J lost 0 bases, with 8 bases between them.

This clonotype was observed a single time. J is TRBJ2-5 and V is TRBV28; D gene uncertain. The CDR3 extends over 14 amino acids. In germline, CDR1 is MDHEN, CDR2 SYDVKM. Trimming removed 8 bases at V and 3 bases at J, with 16 bases between. The CDR3 DNA follows: TGTGCCAGCGCCCCCTCGGAACCGAAAGAGACCCAGTACTTC. This encodes CASAPSEPKETQYF.

In its sample, this clonotype was seen a few times. This chain uses TRBV2 with TRBJ2-1; D is undetermined. V lost 8 bases and J lost 15, with 17 bases in between. CDR3 length: 11 amino acids. The germline CDR1 and CDR2 sequences are SNHLY and FYNNEI. Written as DNA, the CDR3 is TGTGCCAGCTCAAGCAGGACGAGACCGTTCTTC. It is translated as CASSSRTRPFF.

This rearrangement joins TRBV5-6 to TRBJ2-1, with 13 bases that match TRBD2. The germline gives CDR1 SGHDT, CDR2 YYEEEE. The CDR3 spans 18 residues. After removal of 3 bases from V and 3 bases from J, the junction contained 9 bases not matched to a gene. The CDR3: CASSSRLAGGLYYNEQFF. The CDR3 bases are TGTGCCAGCAGCTCTCGACTAGCGGGGGGCCTCTACTACAATGAGCAGTTCTTC.

This clonotype showed up just a few times. The genes are TRBV7-2 and TRBJ2-4; 9 nucleotides line up with TRBD1. This CDR3 spans 16 amino acids. Germline CDR1 reads SGHTA; CDR2 reads FQGNSA. V dropped 5 bases and J dropped 4; count of bases not matched to a gene: 9. CDR3 region: CASSRTQGTGKNIQYF. CDR3 nucleotide sequence: TGTGCCAGCAGCCGTACCCAGGGGACAGGGAAAAACATTCAGTACTTC.

At least ten counts were recorded for this clonotype. The genes are TRBV29-1 and TRBJ2-3; TRBD1 or TRBD2 may be the D gene (5 bases each). This CDR3 is 13 amino acids long. Trimming removed 7 bases from V and 6 bases from J, with 17 bases in between. Germline CDR1 and CDR2: SQVTM and ANQGSEA. The CDR3 spells CSGGRFEADTQYF. The DNA for the CDR3 is TGCAGCGGGGGACGGTTCGAGGCGGATACGCAGTATTTT.

The chain combines TRBV29-1 with TRBJ2-1; D may be TRBD1 (6 bases). The CDR3 consists of 18 residues. CDR1 SQVTM and CDR2 ANQGSEA come from the germline V gene. V was trimmed by 4 bases and J by 2 bases, leaving 24 bases between them. As DNA, the CDR3 is TGCAGCGTTGGAGGAACAGTGGGGGCCAGCGCGCCCTACAATGAGCAGTTCTTC. This sequence encodes CSVGGTVGASAPYNEQFF.